These 4 T cell receptor beta chains were sequenced from one sample in a study of T cells in Graves' hyperthyroidism and ophthalmopathy. Researchers took RNA transcripts and amplified the TCR beta CDR3 regions from them. First-round RT-PCR of the TCR CDR3 relied on the HTBI primer set. TCRdb called the multiplex PCR reads again in MiXCR, with one record for every CDR3 protein. The table lists over 120,000 distinct CDR3 sequences, approximately 20% of them singletons, with roughly 73% in the top ten. Material for sequencing was blood. All receptors come from a woman between 50 and 59 years old with Graves' hyperthyroidism that later progressed to Graves' ophthalmopathy.

This clonotype came up many times. The chain combines TRBV2 with TRBJ2-7, with TRBD1 matching 10 bases. The germline V gene has CDR1 SNHLY and CDR2 FYNNEI. J was trimmed by 2 bases and V by 7 bases; bases with no gene match: 8. This CDR3 comprises 15 residues. CDR3 nucleotides: TGTGCCAGCAATGTCGGACAGGGGGGTACCTACGAGCAGTACTTC. It yields the protein CASNVGQGGTYEQYF.

This clonotype was seen ten or more times. V gene TRBV29-1 combines with J gene TRBJ2-5; 14 bases align to TRBD2. CDR3 length equals 16 residues. CDR1 and CDR2 (germline): SQVTM, ANQGSEA. After removal of 6 bases from V and 4 bases from J, the junction contained 10 bases not matched to a gene. The CDR3 here is CSVGGLAGGLVETQYF. CDR3 DNA sequence: TGCAGCGTGGGTGGACTAGCGGGAGGACTGGTAGAGACCCAGTACTTC.

This clonotype was seen more than once but under ten times. This sequence joins TRBV9 and TRBJ2-7; 9 nucleotides match TRBD2. Trimming cost V 4 bases and J 0 bases; bases outside gene matches: 5. Germline CDR1 is SGDLS and CDR2 is YYNGEE. The CDR3 is 15 residues long. The CDR3 DNA is TGTGCCAGCAGCCCTTTTAGCGGGGGCTCCTACGAGCAGTACTTC. Translating gives CASSPFSGGSYEQYF.

In this sample, this clonotype turned up many times. The chain is built from TRBV7-8 and TRBJ1-5; the D gene is possibly TRBD1 (5 bases). The CDR3 length is 11 residues. Trimming took off 8 bases at V and 10 bases at J, with 12 bases between the two ends. The germline gives CDR1 SGHVS, CDR2 FQNEAQ. CDR3 protein: CASGGTGPQHF. CDR3 DNA sequence: TGTGCCAGCGGCGGGACGGGTCCCCAGCATTTT. The whole variable domain, remainder taken from reference TRBV7-8 and TRBJ1-5, is GAGVSQSPRYKVAKRGQDVALRCDPISGHVSLFWYQQALGQGPEFLTYFQNEAQLDKSGLPSDRFFAERPEGSVSTLKIQRTQQEDSAVYLCASGGTGPQHFGDGTRLSIL.